The next 29 T cell receptor beta chains were all read from a single sample in a study of lymphopenia after photon versus proton radiotherapy. Assay used: immunoSEQ multiplex PCR; TCRdb lists only in-frame clones, some missing. Of approximately 20,000 clones in the sample, approximately 90% were seen once. The sequences come from peripheral blood, collected from a patient treated with photon-based radiotherapy. The receptors come from a man in his sixties with pancreatic cancer.

The chain has TRBV7-9 and TRBJ2-2; 10 nucleotides align to TRBD1. Looked up from germline, CDR1 is SEHNR and CDR2 is FQNEAQ (reference sequence). The CDR3 contains 15 residues. The CDR3 loop is CATTGTGVHTGELFF. The DNA of the CDR3 is TGTGCTACCACCGGGACAGGGGTGCACACCGGGGAGCTGTTTTTT. The full variable domain, rest sourced from reference TRBV7-9 and TRBJ2-2, is DTGVSQNPRHKITKRGQNVTFRCDPISEHNRLYWYRQTLGQGPEFLTYFQNEAQLEKSRLLSDRFSAERPKGSFSTLEIQRTEQGDSAMYLCATTGTGVHTGELFFGEGSRLTVL.

The chain links TRBV18 to TRBJ2-3; the D call may be TRBD1 or TRBD2 (6 bases each). Germline assignment: CDR1 KGHSH and CDR2 LQKENI. V was cut by 4 bases and J by 0 bases, with 11 bases left in between. CDR3 length: 15 amino acids. DNA for the CDR3: TGTGCCAGCTCACAACGGGGGCCGAGCACAGATACGCAGTATTTT. Its translation is CASSQRGPSTDTQYF.

The V call is TRBV4-2, the J call TRBJ1-1; 9 bases map to TRBD1. The germline V gene has CDR1 LGHNA and CDR2 YNFKEQ. The CDR3 length is 16 residues. V lost 1 base to trimming and J lost 4 bases; unmatched junction nucleotides: 7. The CDR3 spells CASSQAPGTGITEAFF. CDR3 nucleotides: TGTGCCAGCAGCCAAGCCCCCGGGACAGGGATCACTGAAGCTTTCTTT.

This clone has only a few counts. V usage is TRBV7-3 and J usage is TRBJ2-2; D is tentatively TRBD1 or TRBD2 (5 bases each). This CDR3 comprises 15 residues. V was cut by 1 base and J by 3 bases, with 9 bases left in between. Germline lookup yields CDR1 SGHTA and CDR2 FQGTGA. The CDR3 spells CASSLRQGHTGELFF. DNA for the CDR3: TGTGCCAGCAGCTTAAGGCAGGGACACACCGGGGAGCTGTTTTTT.

The chain uses TRBV2 and TRBJ2-1; D is possibly TRBD2 (5 bases). This CDR3 contains 13 residues. V was trimmed by 5 bases and J by 4 bases, leaving 9 bases between them. Germline V CDR1 and CDR2: SNHLY, FYNNEI. CDR3 in amino acids: CASSISVYNEQFF. The CDR3, as DNA: TGTGCCAGCAGTATTAGCGTTTACAATGAGCAGTTCTTC.

This clone was counted once. The chain joins TRBV19 to TRBJ1-4, with D perhaps matching TRBD1 (6 bases). Germline V gene sequence: CDR1 LNHDA, CDR2 SQIVND (reference sequence). This CDR3 contains 18 residues. V was trimmed by 5 bases and J by 6 bases, leaving 25 bases between them. CDR3: CASSSTGRRAGGDEKLFF. The CDR3 DNA reads as TGTGCCAGTAGTTCCACAGGGCGCAGGGCAGGCGGGGATGAAAAACTGTTTTTT. The full variable domain, in which reference TRBV19 and TRBJ1-4 provide the parts outside the CDR3, is DGGITQSPKYLFRKEGQNVTLSCEQNLNHDAMYWYRQDPGQGLRLIYYSQIVNDFQKGDIAEGYSVSREKKESFPLTVTSAQKNPTAFYLCASSSTGRRAGGDEKLFFGSGTQLSVL.

J is TRBJ1-5 and V is TRBV2; tentatively, D is TRBD1 (6 bases). The CDR3 has 14 amino acids. The germline V gene has CDR1 SNHLY and CDR2 FYNNEI. V was clipped by 4 bases and J by 6 bases, with 13 bases between them. The CDR3 protein is CASSADRTGQPQHF. The CDR3 DNA follows: TGTGCCAGCAGTGCGGACAGAACGGGTCAGCCCCAGCATTTT.

V and J are TRBV29-1 and TRBJ2-5; D may be TRBD2 (6 bases). There are 13 residues in the CDR3. Per the germline V gene, CDR1 is SQVTM and CDR2 is ANQGSEA. Trimming shortened V by 6 bases and J by 7 bases, and 18 bases separated the two germline ends. In nucleotides, the CDR3 is TGCAGCGTCGGGGACCCGGGGGTTGGGACCCAGTACTTC. Residues: CSVGDPGVGTQYF.

This clone has a handful of counts. The chain combines TRBV29-1 with TRBJ2-7; D not resolved. V lost 0 bases, J lost 3 bases, and 12 bases lay in between. From germline, CDR1 is SQVTM and CDR2 ANQGSEA. The CDR3 has 14 residues. The CDR3 sequence is CSVEDRKAGYEQYF. The CDR3 DNA sequence: TGCAGCGTTGAAGATCGCAAAGCTGGCTACGAGCAGTACTTC.

The rearrangement links TRBV6-5 to TRBJ1-5; D possibly corresponds to TRBD1 (5 bases). With 8 bases removed from V and 2 bases from J, the gap between germline ends came to 10 bases. In germline, CDR1 is MNHEY, CDR2 SVGAGI. The CDR3 totals 13 residues. The DNA for the CDR3 is TGTGCCAGCCGCCAGGGAGGCAATCAGCCCCAGCATTTT. This encodes CASRQGGNQPQHF.

CDR3 sequence reads: CASSFGQGQETQYF. The CDR3 coding sequence is TGCGCCAGCAGCTTCGGACAGGGGCAAGAGACCCAGTACTTC. The genes are TRBV5-1 and TRBJ2-5; 9 bases align to TRBD1. The CDR3 totals 14 residues. Germline V lookup: CDR1 SGHRS, CDR2 YFSETQ. With 2 bases clipped from V and 2 bases from J, the junction kept 1 base outside the gene matches.

This rearrangement joins TRBV6-6 to TRBJ2-5; 9 bases match TRBD2. CDR1 MNHNY and CDR2 SVGAGI come from the germline V gene (reference sequence). CDR3 length equals 16 residues. With V trimmed by 2 bases and J by 4 bases, 8 bases remained unmatched. The CDR3 sequence: CASSYDPSGGPETQYF. CDR3 nucleotide sequence: TGTGCCAGCAGTTACGACCCCAGCGGGGGGCCAGAGACCCAGTACTTC.

The V call is TRBV19, the J call TRBJ2-7; no reliable D call. Trimming took 9 bases from V and 3 from J, leaving 12 bases between them. Per germline, CDR1 LNHDA and CDR2 SQIVND (reference sequence). CDR3 length: 12 amino acids. The CDR3 coding sequence is TGTGCCAGCTCGATCGACGGCTACGAGCAGTACTTC. This translates into CASSIDGYEQYF.

This clone was detected once. The chain links TRBV5-1 to TRBJ1-2, with D maybe TRBD1 (5 bases). The CDR3 loop spans 14 amino acids. Germline CDR1 is SGHRS and CDR2 is YFSETQ. Trimming took 4 bases from V and 0 from J, leaving 10 bases between them. The CDR3 region has the DNA TGCGCCAGCAGCCGGGACGGAGCTAACTATGGCTACACCTTC. Translation gives CASSRDGANYGYTF.

The rearrangement links TRBV19 to TRBJ1-4; D is undetermined. The ends were cut back, 6 bases at V and 3 bases at J, with 14 bases in the middle. Germline V gives CDR1 LNHDA, CDR2 SQIVND (reference sequence). The CDR3 totals 15 residues. Written as DNA, the CDR3 is TGTGCCAGTAGAATCGACCCCGCGGCTAATGAAAAACTGTTTTTT. It codes for CASRIDPAANEKLFF.

V gene TRBV10-1 combines with J gene TRBJ2-1; 8 positions agree with TRBD1. The CDR3 loop spans 14 amino acids. The germline gives CDR1 WNHNN, CDR2 SYGVQD (reference sequence). V lost 3 bases and J lost 5; bases outside the gene matches: 3. The CDR3 sequence: CASSEHRGNNEQFF. The CDR3 coding sequence is TGCGCCAGCAGTGAACACAGGGGGAACAATGAGCAGTTCTTC.

The chain uses TRBV5-5 and TRBJ1-2; TRBD1 is a possible D gene (5 bases). Germline V gene sequence: CDR1 SGHKS, CDR2 YYEKEE (reference sequence). There are 15 residues in the CDR3. V was pared by 0 bases and J by 0 bases, with 9 bases between. For the CDR3, the DNA is TGTGCCAGCAGCTTGGCGGGGGTAGCTAACTATGGCTACACCTTC. Protein product: CASSLAGVANYGYTF.

The rearrangement uses TRBV11-1 and TRBJ2-2, with D tentatively TRBD2 (5 bases). The CDR3 extends over 13 amino acids. Trimming took off 7 bases at V and 3 bases at J, with 9 bases between the two ends. The germline V gene has CDR1 SGHAT and CDR2 FQDESV (reference sequence). The CDR3 here is CASIIGDTGELFF. CDR3 nucleotides: TGTGCCAGCATCATCGGGGACACCGGGGAGCTGTTTTTT.

The gene calls are TRBV7-2 and TRBJ2-3, with D unresolved. The CDR3 extends over 14 amino acids. Trimming cost V 3 bases and J 1 base, with 8 bases left between them. Germline values: CDR1 SGHTA, CDR2 FQGNSA. CDR3 bases: TGTGCCAGCAGCTTTGGTGGGGGCACAGATACGCAGTATTTT. As protein: CASSFGGGTDTQYF.

The CDR3 DNA sequence: TGTGCCAGCATCACCCGGACCGATCAAGAGACCCAGTACTTC. Protein: CASITRTDQETQYF. This chain uses TRBV2 with TRBJ2-5; no firm D call. The CDR3 covers 14 residues. Deletions cut 7 bases from V and 2 bases from J, with 14 bases between. The germline gives CDR1 SNHLY, CDR2 FYNNEI. Based on the CDR3 plus reference TRBV2 and TRBJ2-5, the full variable domain is EPEVTQTPSHQVTQMGQEVILRCVPISNHLYFYWYRQILGQKVEFLVSFYNNEISEKSEIFDDQFSVERPDGSNFTLKIRSTKLEDSAMYFCASITRTDQETQYFGPGTRLLVL.

In this sample, this clone turned up a few times. V gene TRBV2 combines with J gene TRBJ1-6, with TRBD1 as a possible D gene (5 bases). Germline assignment: CDR1 SNHLY and CDR2 FYNNEI. CDR3 size: 12 residues. Trimming cost V 11 bases and J 5 bases, with 10 bases left between them. Here the CDR3 DNA reads TGTGCCTCCGACAGAGATAATTCACCCCTCCACTTT. This gives the protein CASDRDNSPLHF.

The chain couples TRBV15 to TRBJ1-6; 8 nucleotides agree with TRBD1. Germline V gene sequence: CDR1 LNHNV, CDR2 YYDKDF (reference sequence). Losses at the gene ends were 5 bases for V and 6 bases for J; bases not matched to a gene: 6. The length of the CDR3 is 15 residues. In DNA form, the CDR3 reads TGTGCCACCAGCCGTGGACAGGGTCGTAATTCACCCCTCCACTTT. This encodes CATSRGQGRNSPLHF.

V and J are TRBV19 and TRBJ2-2; 7 nucleotides line up with TRBD2. V lost 6 bases and J lost 3; bases outside the gene matches: 4. This CDR3 spans 14 amino acids. Germline CDR1 is LNHDA and CDR2 is SQIVND (reference sequence). The DNA for the CDR3 is TGTGCCAGTAGCTGGGCGGGGGACACCGGGGAGCTGTTTTTT. As protein: CASSWAGDTGELFF.

For this clone: At one of its ends the junction is not consistent with the germline gene, which may arise from a read error. This chain links TRBV19 with TRBJ2-2, with a possible D match to TRBD1 (6 bases). CDR3 size: 17 residues. Germline-derived CDR1 and CDR2 are LNHDA and SQIVND (reference sequence). In DNA, the CDR3 is TGTGCCAGTAGTTTAGACTCGGGACAAGCCTTCACCGGGGAGCTGTTTTTT. Protein product: CASSLDSGQAFTGELFF.

The rearrangement joins TRBV14 to TRBJ2-2; D uncertain. CDR3 length equals 15 residues. CDR1 is SGHDN, CDR2 FVKESK, per germline. V lost 0 bases to trimming and J lost 1 base, with 6 bases between them. CDR3 residues: CASSQDSGNTGELFF. CDR3 in DNA: TGTGCCAGCAGCCAAGATTCAGGGAACACCGGGGAGCTGTTTTTT.

The chain links TRBV4-3 to TRBJ1-6; D might be TRBD1 (5 bases). V lost 3 bases to trimming and J lost 5 bases, with 11 bases between them. The germline gives CDR1 LGHNA, CDR2 YSLEER. The CDR3 runs 15 residues. The CDR3 spells CASSQEGPNNSPLHF. The CDR3 DNA reads TGCGCCAGCAGCCAGGAGGGACCGAATAATTCACCCCTCCACTTT.

The gene calls are TRBV30 and TRBJ1-1, with D possibly being TRBD1 (6 bases). The CDR3 loop spans 14 amino acids. Trimming took off 2 bases at V and 0 bases at J, with 10 bases between the two ends. Germline V CDR1 and CDR2: GTSNPN, SVGIG (reference sequence). CDR3 coding DNA: TGTGCCTGGAGTCCGGGACACCTGAACACTGAAGCTTTCTTT. This gives the protein CAWSPGHLNTEAFF.

The CDR3 loop reads CASNTGANEQFF. The CDR3 nucleotides read TGTGCCAGCAACACAGGGGCCAATGAGCAGTTCTTC. The chain has TRBV5-6 and TRBJ2-1, with 7 bases lining up with TRBD1. Losses at the gene ends were 6 bases for V and 6 bases for J; bases not matched to a gene: 3. The CDR3 runs 12 residues. Germline V lookup: CDR1 SGHDT, CDR2 YYEEEE.

This clone was seen only once. The V call is TRBV18, the J call TRBJ2-5; unclear D gene. Trimming pared 1 base from V and 7 bases from J, leaving 13 bases between. The CDR3 is 14 residues long. The germline V gene encodes CDR1 KGHSH and CDR2 LQKENI. Here the CDR3 reads CASSPQTVQVTQYF. CDR3 sequence (DNA): TGTGCCAGCTCACCACAAACGGTCCAGGTGACCCAGTACTTC.